The clone carrying this TCR beta chain has more than one count but fewer than ten. Its matching antigen is unknown. TCRbeta library construction was performed incorporating unique molecular identifiers. Using its own MiXCR run on the PCR reads, TCRdb lists one record per CDR3 protein. Of over 85,000 distinct CDR3 sequences in the sample, about 8% were seen once. Germline V gene data show CDR1 as DFQATT and CDR2 as SNEGSKA (reference sequence). CDR3 length: 15 residues. The V and J ends lost 6 bases and 3 bases, in that order; junction bases with no gene match: 3. The data originate from a study of T-cell reconstitution after alpha-beta-depleted transplantation in children. Study-level results: Approximately two months post-transplant, alpha-beta T cells reportedly originated from several hundred expanded graft clones. At day 60, the high TCRbeta diversity found in some patients originated from recipient T cells and thymic progenitors that had survived. Newly produced T cells mostly accounted for T-cell counts and diversity one year post-transplant.

The sequencing used PBMCs, collected before TCRalphabeta/CD19-depleted stem cell transplant. The J gene is TRBJ2-3, the V gene TRBV20-1, with TRBD2 matching 16 bases. The source of this sequence is a boy younger than 10 with acute lymphoblastic leukemia, due to receive a stem cell transplant. In nucleotides, the CDR3 is TGCAGTGCCGGGGGACTAGCGGGGGGGACAGATACGCAGTATTTT. Amino acids: CSAGGLAGGTDTQYF.